Below, 16 T cell receptor beta chains from the same sample are listed, as sequenced in a study of blood T cell repertoires in COVID-19. TCRdb's table, derived via immunoSEQ multiplex PCR, lists solely in-frame clones and lacks some. The data contain some 190,000 clones, roughly 85% of them singletons. The sequenced sample consisted of peripheral blood. All receptors come from a human donor with active or convalescent COVID-19. The donor label of this sample is uncertain.

V and J are TRBV5-4 and TRBJ2-3; 12 nucleotides align to TRBD2. This CDR3 is 17 amino acids long. J gave up 1 base and V 0 bases, and 3 bases lay outside the gene matches. The germline V gene has CDR1 SGHNT and CDR2 YYREEE (reference sequence). The CDR3 DNA sequence: TGTGCCAGCAGCTTGGTGTCTAGCGGGGGGGGCACAGATACGCAGTATTTT. It translates to CASSLVSSGGGTDTQYF.

The chain uses TRBV27 and TRBJ2-6; no firm D call. CDR3 length equals 14 residues. V was shortened by 8 bases and J by 0 bases, with 8 bases between the two germline ends. Germline V lookup: CDR1 MNHEY, CDR2 SMNVEV (reference sequence). The CDR3 sequence: CASCQASGANVLTF. CDR3 nucleotides: TGTGCCAGCTGTCAGGCCTCTGGGGCCAACGTCCTGACTTTC.

The chain is built from TRBV20-1 and TRBJ2-7; the match to TRBD1 covers 8 bases. The V gene end was trimmed by 4 bases and the J gene end by 6 bases; junction bases not matched to a gene: 2. The CDR3 is 11 residues long. Per germline, CDR1 DFQATT and CDR2 SNEGSKA (reference sequence). DNA of the CDR3: TGCAGTGCTAAACAGGGGGTCGAGCAGTACTTC. This translates into CSAKQGVEQYF.

This clone appeared a single time. The chain employs TRBV30 and TRBJ2-7, with D tentatively TRBD1 (6 bases). V dropped 2 bases and J dropped 5 bases, with 16 bases sitting between them. This CDR3 is 14 amino acids long. CDR1 and CDR2 (germline): GTSNPN, SVGIG (reference sequence). CDR3 protein: CAWSITDSSNEQYF. The CDR3 bases are TGTGCCTGGAGTATAACGGACAGTTCAAACGAGCAGTACTTC.

The chain links TRBV11-2 to TRBJ2-2; D ambiguous. Germline V lookup: CDR1 SGHAT, CDR2 FQNNGV. This CDR3 has 15 residues. V gave up 2 bases and J gave up 8 bases, with 15 bases separating them. The CDR3 here is CASSLPTFGNGELFF. The CDR3 DNA reads TGTGCCAGCAGCTTACCGACTTTCGGCAATGGGGAGCTGTTTTTT.

The chain carries TRBV24-1 and TRBJ2-1; D might be TRBD1 (5 bases). V lost 1 base, J lost 4 bases, and 13 bases lay in between. Germline V gives CDR1 KGHDR, CDR2 SFDVKD. The CDR3 contains 16 residues. The CDR3 coding sequence is TGTGCCACCAGTGATTTAGGCCCGGACAAGTACAATGAGCAGTTCTTC. This translates into CATSDLGPDKYNEQFF.

The rearrangement uses TRBV29-1 and TRBJ2-1, with 9 bases matching TRBD2. V dropped 4 bases and J dropped 5; count of bases not matched to a gene: 6. CDR1 and CDR2 from the germline V gene are SQVTM and ANQGSEA. The CDR3 is 14 residues long. CDR3 nucleotide sequence: TGCAGCGTTGGGGGCGGGAGGGTAGACAATGAGCAGTTCTTC. Translating it yields CSVGGGRVDNEQFF.

The table lists this clone with a count of one. The gene calls are TRBV3-1 (or the pseudogene TRBV3-2) and TRBJ2-1; possible D gene TRBD2, 6 bases. The CDR3 totals 12 residues. Per the germline V gene, CDR1 is LGHDT and CDR2 is YNNKEL (reference sequence). Trimming removed 2 bases at V and 8 bases at J, with 7 bases between. As DNA, the CDR3 is TGTGCCAGCAGCCAACGGAGGGATGAGCAGTTCTTC. This translates into CASSQRRDEQFF.

V is TRBV3-1 (or the pseudogene TRBV3-2) and J is TRBJ1-5; TRBD1 might be the D (6 bases). The ends were cut back, 0 bases at V and 9 bases at J, with 18 bases in the middle. There are 16 residues in the CDR3. Per the germline V gene, CDR1 is LGHDT and CDR2 is YNNKEL (reference sequence). CDR3 bases: TGTGCCAGCAGCCAAGACATAGGGACACCCATCTGGCCCCAGCATTTT. The encoded protein is CASSQDIGTPIWPQHF.

This rearrangement joins TRBV28 to TRBJ2-7, with 9 nucleotides matching TRBD2. This CDR3 contains 12 residues. Trimming removed 7 bases from V and 2 bases from J; junction bases left unmatched: 0. Germline CDR1 is MDHEN and CDR2 is SYDVKM. CDR3 loop: CASTSGTYEQYF. For the CDR3, the DNA is TGTGCCAGCACTAGCGGGACCTACGAGCAGTACTTC. Drawing the rest from reference TRBV28 and TRBJ2-7, the complete variable domain is DVKVTQSSRYLVKRTGEKVFLECVQDMDHENMFWYRQDPGLGLRLIYFSYDVKMKEKGDIPEGYSVSREKKERFSLILESASTNQTSMYLCASTSGTYEQYFGPGTRLTVT.

CDR3 in amino acids: CASSSKRFSSYNEQFF. The CDR3 bases are TGCGCCAGCAGCTCAAAACGGTTTAGCTCCTACAATGAGCAGTTCTTC. The chain links TRBV5-1 to TRBJ2-1; the D is unclear. V was clipped by 3 bases and J by 0 bases, with 13 bases between them. The germline CDR1 and CDR2 sequences are SGHRS and YFSETQ. The CDR3 is made up of 16 amino acids.

Here the CDR3 DNA reads TGTGCCAGCGCGGCGGGGGATACAGATACGCAGTATTTT. Translating gives CASAAGDTDTQYF. The chain uses TRBV3-1 (or the pseudogene TRBV3-2) and TRBJ2-3; 7 nucleotides agree with TRBD2. Germline assignment: CDR1 LGHDT and CDR2 YNNKEL (reference sequence). After removal of 8 bases from V and 3 bases from J, the junction contained 5 bases not matched to a gene. The CDR3 is made up of 13 amino acids.

This clone has a handful of counts. The DNA for the CDR3 is TGCAGCTTTACGGTGAGGCTAGCGGGACTTCGGGAGCAGTTCTTC. Amino acids: CSFTVRLAGLREQFF. The chain uses TRBV29-1 and TRBJ2-1, with 9 positions matching TRBD2. Germline V gene data show CDR1 as SQVTM and CDR2 as ANQGSEA. The CDR3 is 15 amino acids. Trimming cost V 8 bases and J 10 bases; bases outside gene matches: 18.

The chain couples TRBV4-3 to TRBJ1-2; weak D call: TRBD1 (6 bases). CDR1 is LGHNA and CDR2 is YSLEER in the germline V gene. Trimming took 1 base from V and 4 from J, leaving 19 bases between them. The CDR3 spans 17 residues. CDR3 DNA sequence: TGCGCCAGCAGCCAAGTAACCGGCGCCCGAGGGGGCTATGGCTACACCTTC. It codes for CASSQVTGARGGYGYTF.

This chain joins TRBV3-1 (or the pseudogene TRBV3-2) and TRBJ2-7, with D possibly TRBD1 on 6 matching bases. V lost 5 bases and J lost 0, with 17 bases in between. CDR1 and CDR2 from the germline V gene are LGHDT and YNNKEL (reference sequence). The CDR3 length is 16 residues. Here the CDR3 reads CASSLTGTTTSYEQYF. Here the CDR3 DNA reads TGTGCCAGCAGCTTAACCGGGACAACTACCTCCTACGAGCAGTACTTC.

CDR3 residues: CAWSVPGGRSGELFF. For the CDR3, the DNA is TGTGCCTGGAGTGTACCAGGGGGTCGTTCCGGGGAGCTGTTTTTT. J is TRBJ2-2 and V is TRBV30; the match to TRBD1 covers 7 bases. CDR3 length: 15 residues. V was clipped by 0 bases and J by 6 bases; unmatched bases: 7. CDR1 is GTSNPN and CDR2 is SVGIG in the germline V gene (reference sequence).